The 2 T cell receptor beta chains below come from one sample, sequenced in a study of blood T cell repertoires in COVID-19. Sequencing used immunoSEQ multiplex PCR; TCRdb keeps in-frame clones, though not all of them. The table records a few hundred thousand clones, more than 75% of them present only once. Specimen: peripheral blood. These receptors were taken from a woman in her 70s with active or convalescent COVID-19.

CDR3 residues: CASSTRQGANYGYTF. The CDR3 region has the DNA TGTGCCAGTAGTACCCGACAGGGAGCTAACTATGGCTACACCTTC. The chain has TRBV19 and TRBJ1-2, with 7 nucleotides matching TRBD1. With V trimmed by 4 bases and J by 0 bases, 5 bases remained unmatched. This CDR3 has 15 amino acids. In germline, CDR1 is LNHDA, CDR2 SQIVND (reference sequence).

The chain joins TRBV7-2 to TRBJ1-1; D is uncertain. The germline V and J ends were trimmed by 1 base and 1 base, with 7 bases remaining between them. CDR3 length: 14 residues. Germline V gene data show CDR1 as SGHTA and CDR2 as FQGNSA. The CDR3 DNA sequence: TGTGCCAGCAGCTTAGTCCCCCAGAACACTGAAGCTTTCTTT. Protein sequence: CASSLVPQNTEAFF.